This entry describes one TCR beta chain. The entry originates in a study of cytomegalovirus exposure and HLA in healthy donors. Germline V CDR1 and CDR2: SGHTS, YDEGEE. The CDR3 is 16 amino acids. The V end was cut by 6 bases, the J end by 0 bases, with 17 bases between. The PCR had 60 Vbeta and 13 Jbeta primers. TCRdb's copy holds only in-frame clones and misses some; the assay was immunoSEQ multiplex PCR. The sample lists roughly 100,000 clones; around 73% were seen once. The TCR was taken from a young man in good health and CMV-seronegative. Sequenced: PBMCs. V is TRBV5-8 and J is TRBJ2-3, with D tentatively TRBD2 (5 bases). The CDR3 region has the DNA TGTGCCAGCAACCTAGGAGGTATTGGGAGCACAGATACGCAGTATTTT. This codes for CASNLGGIGSTDTQYF.